Detailed here is one TCR beta chain. This specimen belongs to a study of cytomegalovirus exposure and HLA in healthy donors. Amplification used 60 Vbeta primers and 13 Jbeta primers. Sequencing used immunoSEQ multiplex PCR; TCRdb keeps in-frame clones, though not all of them. The table includes under 30,000 clones, more than 75% detected once. This clonotype was sampled from a male donor in good health and CMV-seronegative. Sequencing was carried out using PBMCs.

Written as DNA, the CDR3 is TGTGCCAGCACCCCGGGACAGCTAAATCAGCCCCAGCATTTT. This encodes CASTPGQLNQPQHF. This chain joins TRBV28 and TRBJ1-5; 7 bases map to TRBD1. The J segment lost 4 bases and the V segment lost 7 bases, leaving 7 bases of the junction unmatched. The CDR3 runs 14 residues. Per germline, CDR1 MDHEN and CDR2 SYDVKM.